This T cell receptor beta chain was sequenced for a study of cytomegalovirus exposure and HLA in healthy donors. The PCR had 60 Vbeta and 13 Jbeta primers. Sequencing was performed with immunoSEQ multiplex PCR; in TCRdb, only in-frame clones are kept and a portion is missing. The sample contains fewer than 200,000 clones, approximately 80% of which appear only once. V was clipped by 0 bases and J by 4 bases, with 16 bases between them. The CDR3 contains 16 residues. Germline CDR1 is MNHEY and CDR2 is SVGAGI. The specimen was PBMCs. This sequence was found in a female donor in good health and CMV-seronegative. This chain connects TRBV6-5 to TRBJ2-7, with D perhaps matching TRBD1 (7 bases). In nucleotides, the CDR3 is TGTGCCAGCAGTTACTCATGGTTGACAGGGAGGTACGAGCAGTACTTC. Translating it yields CASSYSWLTGRYEQYF.